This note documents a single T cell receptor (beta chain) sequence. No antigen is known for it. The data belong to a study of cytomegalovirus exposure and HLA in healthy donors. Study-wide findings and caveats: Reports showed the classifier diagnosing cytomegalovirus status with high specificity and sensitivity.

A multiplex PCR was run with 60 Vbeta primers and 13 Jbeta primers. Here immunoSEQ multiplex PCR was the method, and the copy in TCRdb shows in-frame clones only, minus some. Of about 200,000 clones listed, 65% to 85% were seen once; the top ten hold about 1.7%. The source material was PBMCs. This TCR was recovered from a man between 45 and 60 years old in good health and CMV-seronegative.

The CDR3 sequence is CANMAAGANTEAFF. Written as DNA, the CDR3 is TGTGCCAACATGGCGGCGGGAGCGAACACTGAAGCTTTCTTT. The chain employs TRBV27 and TRBJ1-1; D unresolved. V was trimmed by 10 bases and J by 1 base, leaving 16 bases between them. This CDR3 contains 14 residues. Germline lookup yields CDR1 MNHEY and CDR2 SMNVEV (reference sequence).